The source of this TCR beta chain is a study of blood T cell repertoires in COVID-19. In the study's own analysis: Nucleated cell counts were estimated from reference gene primer amplification. Sequencing used immunoSEQ multiplex PCR; TCRdb keeps in-frame clones, though not all of them. The V and J calls and the clone size are those of that table, but D and trimming were determined from the DNA. The table includes 130,000 to 150,000 clones, 87% detected once. This clone was picked up a small number of times. The same CDR3 is also encoded by other DNA sequences in this sample. The V segment lost 0 bases and the J segment 2 bases; nucleotides outside the gene matches: 0. From germline, CDR1 is MNHEY and CDR2 SVGAGI. The CDR3 is made up of 14 amino acids.

This chain links TRBV6-5 with TRBJ1-1; 7 positions match TRBD1. The clonotype was recovered from a man aged 50 to 60 who had recovered from COVID-19. The source material was peripheral blood. The CDR3 loop is CASSYSGGNTEAFF. DNA for the CDR3: TGTGCCAGCAGTTACTCAGGGGGCAACACTGAAGCTTTCTTT.